Each of the 20 T cell receptor beta chains below was sequenced from the same sample in a study of cytomegalovirus exposure and HLA in healthy donors (dated by TCRdb to 2017 to 2019). The library was built by means of the immunoSEQ multiplex PCR assay. For the multiplex PCR, a mixture combining 60 forward primers for TCR Vbeta segments and 13 reverse primers for TCR Jbeta segments was used. In TCRdb, the immuneACCESS table is reduced to in-frame sequences with V and J assigned. These tables do not hold every clone; where another copy was compared, an unresolved V gene accounts for under half, and the others remain unexplained. Across this sample there are around 210,000 clones, with about 85% seen only once. The ten top clones hold roughly 0.22% of the sample. The sample was PBMCs. The receptors derive from a girl aged 2 to 10 in good health and CMV-seronegative.

CDR3 nucleotides: TGTGCCAGCAGAAGACTAGCGGGCTACGAGCAGTACTTC. Translating it yields CASRRLAGYEQYF. The V call is TRBV6-1, the J call TRBJ2-7; TRBD2 matches 10 bases. The CDR3 has 13 amino acids. Trimming cost V 6 bases and J 3 bases; bases outside gene matches: 2. CDR1 is MNHNS and CDR2 is SASEGT in the germline V gene.

This clone was found once. This chain links TRBV5-8 with TRBJ1-2; D remains unclear. Per the germline V gene, CDR1 is SGHTS and CDR2 is YDEGEE. Trimming cost V 0 bases and J 6 bases, with 12 bases left between them. This CDR3 contains 14 residues. CDR3 coding DNA: TGTGCCAGCAGCTTGGACCTAGGTCACCATGGCTACACCTTC. It codes for CASSLDLGHHGYTF.

This clone was seen a single time. The chain joins TRBV5-1 to TRBJ2-1; the match to TRBD2 covers 8 bases. The CDR3 runs to 15 residues. Germline V gives CDR1 SGHRS, CDR2 YFSETQ. Trimming took 4 bases from V and 4 from J; bases not matched to a gene: 7. The CDR3 is CASSPGIAGYNEQFF. CDR3 nucleotides: TGCGCCAGCAGCCCAGGAATAGCGGGGTACAATGAGCAGTTCTTC.

CDR3 sequence (DNA): TGTGCCTGGGCCGTCGGAGGGCCTCATGGAAACATTCAGTACTTC. It yields the protein CAWAVGGPHGNIQYF. V usage is TRBV30 and J usage is TRBJ2-4; perhaps TRBD2 as D (6 bases). V dropped 5 bases and J dropped 6 bases, with 20 bases sitting between them. The CDR3 is made up of 15 amino acids. CDR1 GTSNPN and CDR2 SVGIG come from the germline V gene (reference sequence).

The rearrangement uses TRBV6-5 and TRBJ1-2; possible D gene TRBD1, 6 bases. The CDR3 is made up of 16 amino acids. Germline V CDR1 and CDR2: MNHEY, SVGAGI. Deletions cut 2 bases from V and 5 bases from J, with 18 bases between. CDR3: CASSYGQGPEGYGYTF. The CDR3 bases are TGTGCCAGCAGTTACGGCCAGGGGCCCGAAGGTTATGGCTACACCTTC.

The chain uses TRBV11-2 and TRBJ1-1; maybe TRBD1 (6 bases). Germline CDR1 SGHAT, CDR2 FQNNGV. V shed 2 bases and J shed 5 bases, with 15 bases lying between them. The CDR3 is 15 residues long. In DNA form, the CDR3 reads TGTGCCAGCAGCTTATGGGACACCTCGGGGACTGAAGCTTTCTTT. Amino acid sequence: CASSLWDTSGTEAFF.

The V call is TRBV18, the J call TRBJ2-7, with D tentatively TRBD2 (6 bases). CDR1 is KGHSH, CDR2 LQKENI, per germline. V lost 6 bases and J lost 3, with 9 bases in between. CDR3 size: 12 residues. The CDR3 nucleotides read TGTGCCAGCTCGCGACTAGGCTACGAGCAGTACTTC. Encoded protein: CASSRLGYEQYF.

The V and J genes are TRBV6-1 and TRBJ1-4, with D tentatively TRBD1 (5 bases). Germline V gene sequence: CDR1 MNHNS, CDR2 SASEGT. Trimming took off 9 bases at V and 0 bases at J, with 14 bases between the two ends. The CDR3 has 15 amino acids. The CDR3 spells CASHTRASTNEKLFF. For the CDR3, the DNA is TGTGCCAGTCATACCAGGGCCTCAACTAATGAAAAACTGTTTTTT.

The chain combines TRBV10-1 with TRBJ1-1; 12 bases line up with TRBD1. The CDR3 runs 17 residues. The J segment lost 1 base and the V segment lost 5 bases, leaving 8 bases of the junction unmatched. CDR1 and CDR2 from the germline V gene are WNHNN and SYGVQD (reference sequence). The CDR3 reads CASSPGDRGPWNTEAFF. The CDR3, as DNA: TGCGCCAGCAGTCCAGGGGACAGGGGGCCTTGGAACACTGAAGCTTTCTTT.

J is TRBJ1-2 and V is TRBV7-8, with 8 bases aligning to TRBD1. The CDR3 has 16 amino acids. Germline V gives CDR1 SGHVS, CDR2 FQNEAQ. V trimming: 2 bases; J trimming: 4 bases; junction bases outside the gene matches: 9. The chain's CDR3 is CASSLLGQGAVYGYTF. CDR3 nucleotides: TGTGCCAGCAGCTTACTAGGGCAGGGGGCAGTCTATGGCTACACCTTC.

This clone was counted between two and nine times. V usage is TRBV5-1 and J usage is TRBJ1-3; 9 nucleotides agree with TRBD1. Germline assignment: CDR1 SGHRS and CDR2 YFSETQ. V gave up 1 base and J gave up 0 bases; unmatched junction bases: 8. The CDR3 runs 18 residues. This chain's CDR3 is CASSLSQGAGSSGNTIYF. As DNA, the CDR3 is TGCGCCAGCAGCTTGTCACAGGGGGCCGGTTCCTCTGGAAACACCATATATTTT.

CDR3 bases: TGTGCCAGCAGCCCCACCCGGGGGTGGGACGGACAGAACACTGAAGCTTTCTTT. Its protein is CASSPTRGWDGQNTEAFF. The rearrangement links TRBV9 to TRBJ1-1, with a weak D call TRBD1 (5 bases). CDR1 is SGDLS and CDR2 is YYNGEE in the germline V gene. The germline V and J ends were trimmed by 4 bases and 1 base, with 23 bases remaining between them. The CDR3 is 18 amino acids.

The V gene is TRBV6-4, the J gene TRBJ2-6; 8 bases match TRBD1. There are 17 residues in the CDR3. CDR1 is MRHNA and CDR2 is SNTAGT in the germline V gene. The V and J ends lost 2 bases and 0 bases, in that order; junction bases with no gene match: 3. The CDR3 DNA reads TGTGCCAGCAGTGACAACAGGGGGATCTCTGGGGCCAACGTCCTGACTTTC. It yields the protein CASSDNRGISGANVLTF.

The V gene is TRBV9, the J gene TRBJ2-5, with a weak D call TRBD2 (6 bases). The CDR3 is made up of 14 amino acids. Germline V gene lookup returns CDR1 SGDLS and CDR2 YYNGEE. Trimming took 0 bases from V and 2 from J, leaving 8 bases between them. CDR3 protein: CASSVGRVQETQYF. CDR3 nucleotide sequence: TGTGCCAGCAGCGTAGGGAGGGTACAAGAGACCCAGTACTTC.

J is TRBJ2-3 and V is TRBV6-5, with TRBD2 identical over 7 bases. There are 15 residues in the CDR3. CDR1 is MNHEY, CDR2 SVGAGI, per germline. V was pared by 7 bases and J by 0 bases, with 7 bases of the junction left unmatched. CDR3 sequence: CASKRGTTSTDTQYF. DNA of the CDR3: TGTGCCAGCAAAAGAGGGACTACAAGCACAGATACGCAGTATTTT.

The chain employs TRBV7-6 and TRBJ2-5, with 9 bases identical to TRBD2. Germline loops: CDR1 SGHVS, CDR2 FNYEAQ. The ends lost 2 bases at V and 5 bases at J; junction bases unmatched: 9. CDR3 length equals 16 residues. The DNA of the CDR3 is TGTGCCAGCAGCTTACTCGGGGTAGCGGGAGTGGAGACCCAGTACTTC. The encoded protein is CASSLLGVAGVETQYF.

The rearrangement joins TRBV30 to TRBJ2-7; D gene uncertain. Between the trimmed V and J ends, which lost 2 bases and 2 bases, there was a span of 7 bases. This CDR3 spans 12 amino acids. The V gene's germline CDR1 is GTSNPN and CDR2 SVGIG (reference sequence). This chain's CDR3 is CAWSYATYEQYF. The DNA for the CDR3 is TGTGCCTGGAGTTACGCTACCTACGAGCAGTACTTC.

This chain links TRBV7-6 with TRBJ2-1, with a weak D call TRBD1 (6 bases). V gave up 1 base and J gave up 7 bases, with 17 bases separating them. CDR3 length: 16 residues. CDR1 and CDR2 from the germline V gene are SGHVS and FNYEAQ. The CDR3 nucleotides read TGTGCCAGCAGCTTAGAGACCGGCAGGGGAAGGAATGAGCAGTTCTTC. Its protein is CASSLETGRGRNEQFF.

The chain combines TRBV5-6 with TRBJ2-7; 12 bases map to TRBD2. This CDR3 comprises 15 residues. The germline gives CDR1 SGHDT, CDR2 YYEEEE. V trimming: 4 bases; J trimming: 7 bases; junction bases outside the gene matches: 9. The CDR3 region has the DNA TGTGCCAGCAGCAGGACTAGCGGGGCCAAGTGGGAGCAGTACTTC. Amino acids: CASSRTSGAKWEQYF.

The V gene is TRBV14, the J gene TRBJ2-1, with 15 bases fitting TRBD2. The ends lost 1 base at V and 9 bases at J; junction bases unmatched: 28. CDR1 and CDR2 from the germline V gene are SGHDN and FVKESK. This CDR3 spans 24 amino acids. CDR3 amino acids: CASSQVNRDFGLAGGPTKSFEQFF. CDR3 bases: TGTGCCAGCAGCCAAGTAAACAGGGACTTTGGACTAGCGGGGGGGCCGACGAAATCCTTTGAGCAGTTCTTC.